The entry below describes one T cell receptor beta chain. The sample comes from a study of blood T cell repertoires in COVID-19. Study-wide background: From the United States, Italy and Spain came samples of acute and convalescent COVID-19.

Germline V gene sequence: CDR1 MNHNS, CDR2 SASEGT. V lost 4 bases and J lost 1, with 15 bases in between. The CDR3 spans 16 residues. Using immunoSEQ multiplex PCR, the repertoire was profiled, and TCRdb retains in-frame clones only, with some absent. The sample holds some 70,000 clones; roughly 80% are singletons and the top ten take about an eighth. Sequencing used peripheral blood. This receptor was identified in a human donor in a cohort sampled during active COVID-19. The chain is built from TRBV6-1 and TRBJ2-3, with a possible D match to TRBD2 (5 bases). The CDR3 reads CASSARWKRRTDTQYF. The CDR3 bases are TGTGCCAGCAGTGCCCGCTGGAAGCGGCGCACAGATACGCAGTATTTT.